This T cell receptor beta chain comes out of a study of early T cells in non-severe SARS-CoV-2 infection. Study-wide results and caveats: Matches to VDJdb favored anti-spike CD8 responses and missed private and CD4 specificities.

Individual cDNA molecules carried attached unique molecular identifiers. TCRdb re-called the 5' RACE reads with MiXCR, one entry per CDR3 protein. The table includes about 98,000 distinct CDR3 sequences, about 11% detected once. This clonotype was counted ten times or more. Antigen: not known. Trimming removed 5 bases at V and 4 bases at J, with 14 bases between. This CDR3 is built from 14 residues. The V gene's germline CDR1 is SEHNR and CDR2 FQNEAQ (reference sequence). The sample comprised whole blood. V and J are TRBV7-9 and TRBJ1-2; a possible D gene is TRBD1 (5 bases). The TCR was taken from an adult who was a healthcare worker with PCR-confirmed SARS-CoV-2 infection or an uninfected control (not recorded which). CDR3 sequence: CASSPGDRRYGYTF. The CDR3 bases are TGTGCCAGCAGCCCTGGGGACCGCCGCTATGGCTACACCTTC.